The entry below gives a single TCR beta chain sequence along with its context. Its binding antigen is unknown. CDR1 and CDR2 were assigned from the germline V gene (reference sequence) as DFQATT and SNEGSKA. From its cysteine to its phenylalanine, the CDR3 spans 15 amino acids. No DNA accompanies this entry. Libraries were made using 5' RACE. Each TCR library was prepared from roughly 3.5 ug of total RNA. cDNA was synthesized with SMARTScribe reverse transcriptase in eight separate reactions per sample. During cDNA synthesis, unique molecular identifiers containing a 6-nucleotide sample barcode were introduced by template switching. Two nested PCRs of roughly 16 and 10 cycles amplified the TCRalpha and TCRbeta cDNA, and bead purification followed each PCR. Before amplification, cDNA was treated with uracil DNA-glycosylase and purified using the QIAquick PCR purification kit. The second PCR added Illumina TruSeq-compatible adapters along with sample-specific barcodes. Library quality and concentration were checked on TapeStation and Qubit, and libraries were pooled at around 5.3 ng each. Pooled libraries were sequenced on an Illumina HiSeq2500 single-index Rapid Run with 2 x 100 bp reads and custom sequencing primers. Per the original workflow: PCR and sequencing errors were corrected by UMI-based consensus assembly using MiGEC version 1.2.6. MiXCR version 2.1.1 was used to carry out V(D)J alignment, clonotype assembly and CDR3 extraction. Normalisation of gene usage, clonotype sharing and MAIT/NKT TCR abundance was achieved by analysing the top 1000, 10 000 and 20 000 clonotypes per sample. Diversity was computed as the inverse Simpson index with the vegan R package after downsampling to 27 000 UMIs. Statistical testing used paired Mann-Whitney U tests on the discordant twin pairs and applied Benjamini-Hochberg correction for multiple testing. Based on TCRdb reprocessing of the reads, there is one entry per CDR3 protein sequence, and DNA is missing. It is TCRdb's table, rather than the study itself, that gives the V and J calls and clone size. The sample's records list approximately 200,000 distinct CDR3 sequences. Of the sample, around 1.5% is held by the ten largest clones.

These data come from a study of monozygotic twins with inflammatory bowel disease (dated by TCRdb to between 2017 and 2020). Background for the entire study: A total of 28 monozygotic twin pairs were included in the full study, comprising nine German pairs (four IBD-concordant, five IBD-discordant) and 19 IBD-discordant Danish pairs. The search for disease-associated traits relied mainly on comparing IBD patients with their genetically identical healthy co-twins within discordant pairs. Each individual had, on average, about 151 000 unique TCRalpha sequences and 181 000 unique TCRbeta sequences available for analysis. Results the study describes overall, beyond this receptor: IBD patients shared fewer clonotypes with other individuals than healthy twins did, most markedly in patients showing signs of disease activity. Background noise and inter-individual variability may have been introduced into the repertoires by the differing immunosuppressive treatments among patients. A decrease in TCRbeta repertoire diversity, as measured by inverse Simpson index, was observed in IBD patients compared with their healthy co-twins. The results gave no support for a single strong signal or clonotype linked to IBD. Distinction between different T cell subtypes could not be achieved in the analysis. Concordant and discordant twins showed no difference in repertoire similarity, possibly because of limited statistical power.

From each donor, an approximately 2.5 ml peripheral blood sample was collected into PAXgene tubes and kept at -80 degrees C. Total RNA was isolated from whole blood with the PAXgene blood miRNA kit on an automated QIAcube, without T cell sorting. Peripheral blood from monozygotic twin pairs who were concordant or discordant for inflammatory bowel disease underwent deep TCRalpha and TCRbeta repertoire profiling using unique molecular barcoding. Smoking habits were recorded for all twin pairs, and individuals were classified as current, former or never smokers. The receptor comes from a human donor with ulcerative colitis or Crohn's disease, or a healthy co-twin of an affected twin (not recorded which). The sample was blood. The chain is made from TRBV20-1 and TRBJ2-3; TCRdb's D gene call, TRBD1, goes unchecked for lack of DNA. The CDR3 protein: CSAGKRGRSTDTQYF.